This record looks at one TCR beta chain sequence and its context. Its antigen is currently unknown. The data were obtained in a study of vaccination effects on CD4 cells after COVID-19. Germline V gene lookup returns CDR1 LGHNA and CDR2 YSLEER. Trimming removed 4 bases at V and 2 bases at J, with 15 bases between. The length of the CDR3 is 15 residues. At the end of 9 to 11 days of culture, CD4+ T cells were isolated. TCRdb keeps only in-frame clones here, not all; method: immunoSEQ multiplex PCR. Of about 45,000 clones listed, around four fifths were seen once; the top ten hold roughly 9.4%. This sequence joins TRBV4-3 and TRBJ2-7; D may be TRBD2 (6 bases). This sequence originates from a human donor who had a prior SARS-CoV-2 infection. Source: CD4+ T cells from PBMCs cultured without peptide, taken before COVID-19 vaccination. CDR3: CASSLISGAAYEQYF. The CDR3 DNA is TGCGCCAGCAGCCTGATTAGCGGAGCCGCCTACGAGCAGTACTTC.